This TCR beta chain was sequenced for a study of shared clonotypes between healthy human individuals. Overall study findings and caveats: Genetic and exposure-history diversity was limited by the small donor number.

In the CD4+ fraction, cells were divided into CD45RA+ naive and CD45RA-negative memory subsets. A remark on this clone: The antigen is not known.

CDR3 length: 12 residues. This table comes from immunoSEQ multiplex PCR, and its TCRdb copy is limited to in-frame clones, with some not included. The data hold some 500,000 clones, with approximately 95% observed a single time. This chain links TRBV21-1 with TRBJ2-7; the table's D call TRBD1 went unverified against the DNA. TRBV21-1 is given as a pseudogene. Sequenced: naive CD4+ T cells sorted from blood. Described subset: CD45RA+ positively selected. This receptor was taken from a woman under 40 in good health. DNA for the CDR3: TGTGCCACACACCGCAATTCCTACGAGCAGTACTTC. Protein: CATHRNSYEQYF.